A selection of T cell receptor beta chains follows, all from one sample in a study of blood T cell repertoires in COVID-19. Profiling relied on immunoSEQ multiplex PCR, and the TCRdb table lists in-frame clones only, not all of them. The sample has about 170,000 clones, about 90% seen once. Sequenced: PBMCs or T cells enriched from blood (not recorded which). The receptor source for this set is a woman aged 45-59 years who had recovered from COVID-19. The CDR3 runs from the conserved cysteine through the conserved F or W. The D gene is left open where the match is weak. Expanded clones get a size class; other rows say once, few or many, or leave the size out.

J,D,length,size,V,DNA,CDR3
TRBJ2-1,TRBD2,17,.,TRBV4-3,TGCGCCAGCAGCCAAGCTCGACTAGCGGCCTTCTACAATGAGCAGTTCTTC,CASSQARLAAFYNEQFF
TRBJ1-5,.,13,.,TRBV6-5,TGTGCCAGCAGTCACAGCAACAATCAGCCCCAGCATTTT,CASSHSNNQPQHF
TRBJ1-1,.,13,.,TRBV2,TGTGCCAGCAGTATACAGTCGAACACTGAAGCTTTCTTT,CASSIQSNTEAFF
TRBJ2-7,TRBD2,17,few,TRBV5-1,TGCGCCAGCAGCTTGGGGACCTCACTAGCGGGAGGCTCCGAGCAGTACTTC,CASSLGTSLAGGSEQYF
TRBJ1-2,.,13,.,TRBV7-9,TGTGCCAGCAGCTTATCGTATGGTAGCGGCTACACCTTC,CASSLSYGSGYTF
TRBJ2-3,.,14,.,TRBV18,TGTGCCAGCTCACCACCGGGAGTAGCAGATACGCAGTATTTT,CASSPPGVADTQYF
TRBJ2-1,TRBD1,15,.,TRBV7-2,TGTGCCAGCAGCTCTGGACAGGGGGCTAAGAATGAGCAGTTCTTC,CASSSGQGAKNEQFF
TRBJ2-3,.,14,.,TRBV19,TGTGCCAGTGTAGACTTACCCGTACCAGATACGCAGTATTTT,CASVDLPVPDTQYF
TRBJ2-1,.,17,few,TRBV4-3,TGCGCCAGCAGCCAAGGTTTGGAGGGGAAGTCCTACAATGAGCAGTTCTTC,CASSQGLEGKSYNEQFF
TRBJ1-6,.,14,.,TRBV30,TGTGCCTGGAGACCCCAGGGCGGAAATTCACCCCTCCACTTT,CAWRPQGGNSPLHF
TRBJ1-2,.,11,.,TRBV7-2,TGTGCCAGCAGCCACAGCTATGGCTACACCTTC,CASSHSYGYTF
TRBJ2-7,.,13,.,TRBV2,TGTGCCAGCAGACTCGGGATCTCCTACGAGCAGTACTTC,CASRLGISYEQYF
TRBJ1-6,TRBD1,14,.,TRBV6-5,TGTGCCAGCAGCAGGACAGGGGTGAATTCACCCCTCCACTTT,CASSRTGVNSPLHF
TRBJ2-5,TRBD1,13,.,TRBV29-1,TGCAGCGTTAACCCAGGGGGCGGGGAGACCCAGTACTTC,CSVNPGGGETQYF
TRBJ2-7,TRBD2,15,.,TRBV19,TGTGCCAGTACCCCTGGGACTAGCGGGAGGTACGAGCAGTACTTC,CASTPGTSGRYEQYF
TRBJ2-3,.,13,once,TRBV5-1,TGCGCCAGCAGCTTGGCCGTAGCAGATACGCAGTATTTT,CASSLAVADTQYF
TRBJ2-1,TRBD2,15,.,TRBV7-6,TGTGCCAGCAGCTTAGAAGCTAGCGGGAGCTATGAGCAGTTCTTC,CASSLEASGSYEQFF
TRBJ2-4,TRBD1,15,.,TRBV28,TGTGCCAGCAGTTTTAACAGGGGGTCTAAAAACATTCAGTACTTC,CASSFNRGSKNIQYF
TRBJ2-1,TRBD2,15,.,TRBV5-5,TGTGCCAGCTTCCTCGGACTAGCTTCTTACAATGAGCAGTTCTTC,CASFLGLASYNEQFF
TRBJ1-2,.,11,.,TRBV28,TGTGCCACCGGACAAGTCTATGGCTACACCTTC,CATGQVYGYTF
TRBJ2-5,TRBD2,17,.,TRBV4-1,TGCGCCAGCAGCCCCCGGGAGCGGGAGGGGGCCCAAGAGACCCAGTACTTC,CASSPREREGAQETQYF
TRBJ2-7,.,14,.,TRBV6-5,TGTGCCAGCAGTCCTCAGGGATGGGCCTACGAGCAGTACTTC,CASSPQGWAYEQYF
TRBJ1-2,.,13,.,TRBV14,TGTGCCAGCAGCCAGCAGGGCGGCTATGGCTACACCTTC,CASSQQGGYGYTF
TRBJ1-2,.,13,.,TRBV2,TGTGCCAGCAGTCCCAGCAGGGTCTATGGCTACACCTTC,CASSPSRVYGYTF
TRBJ2-3,.,15,.,TRBV7-9,TGTGCCAGCAGCTTAGTGGTTCTAGGTACAGATACGCAGTATTTT,CASSLVVLGTDTQYF
TRBJ1-2,TRBD1,18,.,TRBV28,TGTGCCAGCAGTCAACACGGACAGGGGCTAGGGCCTAACTATGGCTACACCTTC,CASSQHGQGLGPNYGYTF
TRBJ1-4,.,13,.,TRBV7-9,TGTGCCAGCAGCTTACAGGGTCATGAAAAACTGTTTTTT,CASSLQGHEKLFF
TRBJ1-2,.,17,few,TRBV29-1,TGCAGCGTTGACAATATAAAATCACAGGGAACTAACTATGGCTACACCTTC,CSVDNIKSQGTNYGYTF
TRBJ1-4,TRBD1,15,.,TRBV9,TGTGCCAGCAGCGGAACCGGGACAGGGGCTGAAAAACTGTTTTTT,CASSGTGTGAEKLFF
TRBJ2-5,.,13,.,TRBV18,TGTGCCAGCTCACCACGGCTAGTTGAGACCCAGTACTTC,CASSPRLVETQYF
TRBJ2-3,.,14,.,TRBV7-3,TGTGCCAGCAGCACGGGACACCGGTTGGATACGCAGTATTTT,CASSTGHRLDTQYF
TRBJ2-2,TRBD1,15,.,TRBV18,TGTGCCAGCTCACCACCACAGGGGGACACCGGGGAGCTGTTTTTT,CASSPPQGDTGELFF
TRBJ1-2,TRBD1,12,.,TRBV19,TGTGCCAGTAGTCCTAGGGACAGGGGCTACACCTTC,CASSPRDRGYTF
TRBJ1-1,.,15,.,TRBV18,TGTGCCAGCTCCACAGAATTGCTAAGGAACACTGAAGCTTTCTTT,CASSTELLRNTEAFF
TRBJ2-7,.,14,.,TRBV2,TGTGCCAGCACCTTTCGGGGGGCGGTCCACGAGCAGTACTTC,CASTFRGAVHEQYF
TRBJ2-2,.,14,.,TRBV19,TGTGCCAGTAGGAATCGACGGGACACCGGGGAGCTGTTTTTT,CASRNRRDTGELFF
TRBJ1-1,.,13,.,TRBV7-9,TGTGCCAGCAGCCCGGGGGGCAACACTGAAGCTTTCTTT,CASSPGGNTEAFF
TRBJ2-1,TRBD2,15,once,TRBV2,TGTGCCAGCAGTAGCGGGAGGAACCCGGGCAATGAGCAGTTCTTC,CASSSGRNPGNEQFF
TRBJ1-4,.,14,.,TRBV2,TGTGCCAGCACGAGCAGCAGACAGAATGAAAAACTGTTTTTT,CASTSSRQNEKLFF
TRBJ1-4,.,16,.,TRBV15,TGTGCCACCAGCAGAGAGGGGACTGCAACTAATGAAAAACTGTTTTTT,CATSREGTATNEKLFF
TRBJ1-2,TRBD1,14,.,TRBV27,TGTGCCAGCAGTTTATCGACAGGGTTTGGCGGCTACACCTTC,CASSLSTGFGGYTF
TRBJ2-7,.,18,.,TRBV7-2,TGTGCCAGCAGCTTAGTCTCCCCTGGGACAAGAAACTCCTACGAGCAGTACTTC,CASSLVSPGTRNSYEQYF
TRBJ2-1,.,14,.,TRBV5-1,TGCGCCAGCAGCTTGGGGAGCTCGTACAATGAGCAGTTCTTC,CASSLGSSYNEQFF
TRBJ1-6,TRBD1,14,.,TRBV4-3,TGCGCCAGCAGCCAGGACAGGGATACTTCACCCCTCCACTTT,CASSQDRDTSPLHF
TRBJ2-1,.,16,.,TRBV18,TGTGCCAGCTCACCGGGACACCTGAGCTCCTACAATGAGCAGTTCTTC,CASSPGHLSSYNEQFF
TRBJ1-1,TRBD1,13,once,TRBV2,TGTGCCAGCAGCCGGGACAGGGTTTTTGAAGCTTTCTTT,CASSRDRVFEAFF